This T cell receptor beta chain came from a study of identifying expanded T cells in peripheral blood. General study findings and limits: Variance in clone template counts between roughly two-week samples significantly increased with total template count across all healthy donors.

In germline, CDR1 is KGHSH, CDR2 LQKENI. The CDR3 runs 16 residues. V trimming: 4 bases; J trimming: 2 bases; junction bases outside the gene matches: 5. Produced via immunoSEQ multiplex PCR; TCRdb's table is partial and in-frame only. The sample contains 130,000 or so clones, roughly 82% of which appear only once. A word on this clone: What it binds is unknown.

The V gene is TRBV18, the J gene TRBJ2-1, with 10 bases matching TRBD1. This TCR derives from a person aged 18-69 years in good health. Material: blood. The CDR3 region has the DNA TGTGCCAGCTCACAGCCGGGACAGGGGACCTACAATGAGCAGTTCTTC. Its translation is CASSQPGQGTYNEQFF.